The subject of this entry is one T cell receptor beta chain. As yet, its antigen is unknown. The method was immunoSEQ multiplex PCR; TCRdb's version includes in-frame clones alone and lacks a portion of them. The repertoire holds 180,000 or so clones, with about nine tenths as singletons. This record comes from a study of cytomegalovirus exposure and HLA in healthy donors. The donors were members of the validation cohort comprising some 120 subjects, separate from the roughly 700-subject first cohort. The germline gives CDR1 MNHNY, CDR2 SVGAGI (reference sequence). The V gene lost 6 bases and the J gene lost 5 bases, with 10 bases spanning the gap. This CDR3 has 13 residues. Study-level points and caveats: As confirmed in vitro, a few CMV-associated chains were specific for CMV antigens.

The genes are TRBV6-6 and TRBJ2-2; a weak D match, TRBD1 (6 bases). The source of this sequence is a man between 18 and 29 years old in good health and CMV-seropositive. Sample: PBMCs. The DNA of the CDR3 is TGTGCCAGCAGATATACAGGGACCGGGGAGCTGTTTTTT. The encoded protein is CASRYTGTGELFF.